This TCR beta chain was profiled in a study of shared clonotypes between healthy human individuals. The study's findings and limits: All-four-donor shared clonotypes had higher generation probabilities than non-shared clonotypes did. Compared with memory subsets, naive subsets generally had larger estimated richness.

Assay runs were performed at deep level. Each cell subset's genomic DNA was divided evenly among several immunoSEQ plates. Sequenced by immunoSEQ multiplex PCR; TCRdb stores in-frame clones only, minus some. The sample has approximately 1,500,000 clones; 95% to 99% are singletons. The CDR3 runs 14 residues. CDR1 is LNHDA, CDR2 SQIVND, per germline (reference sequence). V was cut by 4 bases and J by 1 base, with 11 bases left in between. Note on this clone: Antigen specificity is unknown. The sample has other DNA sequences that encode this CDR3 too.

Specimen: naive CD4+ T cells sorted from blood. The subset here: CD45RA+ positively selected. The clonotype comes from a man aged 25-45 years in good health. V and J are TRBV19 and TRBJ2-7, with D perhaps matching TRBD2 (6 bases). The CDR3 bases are TGTGCCAGTAGTACCCTCGGGACTTCCTACGAGCAGTACTTC. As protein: CASSTLGTSYEQYF.